A single sample is the source of the 30 T cell receptor beta chains below, sequenced in a study of T cell changes during pregnancy in multiple sclerosis. TCRdb's table, derived via immunoSEQ multiplex PCR, lists solely in-frame clones and lacks some. The sample records 32,000 or so clones, roughly 90% being singletons. The source was CD4+ T cells from peripheral blood mononuclear cells, collected in the second trimester of pregnancy. Receptors originate from a female donor with multiple sclerosis, enrolled in a pregnancy study.

This clone was seen only once. V gene TRBV18 combines with J gene TRBJ2-5; 7 nucleotides align to TRBD2. The trim removed 5 bases at V and 5 bases at J, leaving 5 bases unmatched. Germline V gene lookup returns CDR1 KGHSH and CDR2 LQKENI. There are 13 residues in the CDR3. CDR3 DNA: TGTGCCAGCTCATCCTCCGGGGGGGAGACCCAGTACTTC. It translates to CASSSSGGETQYF.

The V and J genes are TRBV30 and TRBJ1-2; 7 bases align to TRBD1. Trimming at V came to 4 bases and at J to 10 bases, leaving 9 bases not matched to a gene. Germline values: CDR1 GTSNPN, CDR2 SVGIG (reference sequence). The CDR3 runs to 12 residues. CDR3 protein: CAWITGTAFYTF. The CDR3 nucleotides are TGTGCCTGGATCACCGGGACAGCGTTCTACACCTTC.

This clone was seen a few times. In nucleotides, the CDR3 is TGTGCCTTGCGCGCAGGGGGGTACACTGAAGCTTTCTTT. Translating it yields CALRAGGYTEAFF. The V call is TRBV30, the J call TRBJ1-1, with 7 bases that match TRBD1. CDR3 size: 13 residues. V lost 7 bases to trimming and J lost 3 bases; unmatched junction nucleotides: 8. Germline-derived CDR1 and CDR2 are GTSNPN and SVGIG (reference sequence).

The chain couples TRBV6-5 to TRBJ1-4; 9 nucleotides agree with TRBD1. CDR3 length: 16 amino acids. Germline lookup yields CDR1 MNHEY and CDR2 SVGAGI. V gave up 2 bases and J gave up 7 bases; unmatched junction bases: 8. CDR3 residues: CASSYLSGTGREKLFF. For the CDR3, the DNA is TGTGCCAGCAGTTACCTCTCTGGGACAGGGCGTGAAAAACTGTTTTTT.

The chain carries TRBV28 and TRBJ2-3; unclear D gene. This CDR3 has 14 residues. Germline CDR1 is MDHEN and CDR2 is SYDVKM. The V end was cut by 2 bases, the J end by 5 bases, with 11 bases between. The CDR3 is CASSLDGSLDTQYF. The CDR3 coding sequence is TGTGCCAGCAGTTTAGATGGCAGTCTAGATACGCAGTATTTT. The complete variable domain, with remaining parts taken from reference TRBV28 and TRBJ2-3, reads DVKVTQSSRYLVKRTGEKVFLECVQDMDHENMFWYRQDPGLGLRLIYFSYDVKMKEKGDIPEGYSVSREKKERFSLILESASTNQTSMYLCASSLDGSLDTQYFGPGTRLTVL.

The gene calls are TRBV7-3 and TRBJ2-1; maybe TRBD2 (6 bases). Germline V CDR1 and CDR2: SGHTA, FQGTGA. The CDR3 consists of 14 residues. V shed 8 bases and J shed 2 bases, with 13 bases lying between them. The CDR3, as DNA: TGTGCCAGCTCTAGGAGGGTAACCTACAATGAGCAGTTCTTC. Translated, it gives CASSRRVTYNEQFF.

CDR3 coding DNA: TGTGCCTGGACCTCAGGGGTTAGCACTGAAGCTTTCTTT. This encodes CAWTSGVSTEAFF. The chain employs TRBV30 and TRBJ1-1; tentative D call: TRBD1 (6 bases). This CDR3 is built from 13 residues. Between the trimmed V and J ends, which lost 4 bases and 4 bases, there was a span of 13 bases. Germline V gene lookup returns CDR1 GTSNPN and CDR2 SVGIG (reference sequence). Variable domain in full (rest from reference TRBV30 and TRBJ1-1): SQTIHQWPATLVQPVGSPLSLECTVEGTSNPNLYWYRQAAGRGLQLLFYSVGIGQISSEVPQNLSASRPQDRQFILSSKKLLLSDSGFYLCAWTSGVSTEAFFGQGTRLTVV.

CDR3 residues: CAWSRQAGGYTF. The CDR3 DNA sequence: TGTGCCTGGAGCCGTCAGGCGGGTGGCTACACCTTC. The J gene is TRBJ1-2, the V gene TRBV30; no clear D gene. Germline loops: CDR1 GTSNPN, CDR2 SVGIG (reference sequence). This CDR3 spans 12 amino acids. V lost 3 bases, J lost 7 bases, and 12 bases lay in between.

V gene TRBV20-1 combines with J gene TRBJ2-5, with D unclear. The CDR3 loop spans 11 amino acids. Germline V CDR1 and CDR2: DFQATT, SNEGSKA (reference sequence). V dropped 5 bases and J dropped 5 bases, with 9 bases sitting between them. The CDR3 protein is CSASFGETQYF. DNA for the CDR3: TGCAGTGCTTCTTTCGGGGAGACCCAGTACTTC.

This chain joins TRBV30 and TRBJ2-4, with D possibly being TRBD1 (6 bases). The CDR3 is 17 amino acids. Trimming stripped 3 bases from V and 0 bases from J, with 18 bases between. Germline V gives CDR1 GTSNPN, CDR2 SVGIG (reference sequence). The DNA for the CDR3 is TGTGCCTGGAGCGCTCAGGACAGCCCTCTAGCCAAAAACATTCAGTACTTC. It translates to CAWSAQDSPLAKNIQYF.

The chain joins TRBV29-1 to TRBJ1-2; 7 nucleotides match TRBD1. The CDR3 contains 13 residues. CDR1 and CDR2 (germline): SQVTM, ANQGSEA. V lost 6 bases and J lost 3; bases outside the gene matches: 7. The CDR3 loop reads CSVDRDVDYGYTF. CDR3 nucleotide sequence: TGCAGCGTAGACAGGGACGTTGACTATGGCTACACCTTC.

The chain recombines TRBV10-3 with TRBJ2-1, with 7 bases fitting TRBD2. The V gene's germline CDR1 is ENHRY and CDR2 SYGVKD. This CDR3 spans 14 amino acids. The V and J ends lost 6 bases and 5 bases, in that order; junction bases with no gene match: 7. For the CDR3, the DNA is TGTGCCATCAGGAGCGGGGATGGAGACAATGAGCAGTTCTTC. Translation gives CAIRSGDGDNEQFF.

This chain uses TRBV4-3 with TRBJ2-7; unclear D gene. There are 15 residues in the CDR3. Deletions cut 1 base from V and 2 bases from J, with 12 bases between. CDR1 LGHNA and CDR2 YSLEER come from the germline V gene. CDR3 in DNA: TGCGCCAGCAGCCAAGGTCCAGGATCCCCCTACGAGCAGTACTTC. As protein: CASSQGPGSPYEQYF.

The rearrangement joins TRBV7-2 to TRBJ2-7; 9 positions match TRBD1. The germline V gene encodes CDR1 SGHTA and CDR2 FQGNSA. This CDR3 region has 15 residues. Trimming cost V 5 bases and J 3 bases; bases outside gene matches: 8. CDR3 loop: CASSPGTGHSYEQYF. The CDR3 coding sequence is TGTGCCAGCAGCCCTGGGACAGGGCATAGCTACGAGCAGTACTTC.

The chain uses TRBV25-1 and TRBJ2-5; 7 nucleotides agree with TRBD1. The J call may not be correct, given that the DNA end is closer to TRBJ2-7. The CDR3 length is 13 residues. The V gene's germline CDR1 is MGHDK and CDR2 SYGVNS. DNA of the CDR3: TGTGCCAGCCGCCGGGACAGAACTTACGAGCAGTACTTC. Protein: CASRRDRTYEQYF.

The V call is TRBV10-3, the J call TRBJ1-5, with 7 nucleotides matching TRBD1. There are 13 residues in the CDR3. V lost 6 bases, J lost 7 bases, and 6 bases stayed unmatched. CDR1 is ENHRY, CDR2 SYGVKD, per germline. In nucleotides, the CDR3 is TGTGCCATCAGAGGACAGGCTGACCAGCCCCAGCATTTT. Translation: CAIRGQADQPQHF.

V and J are TRBV29-1 and TRBJ1-1; D may be TRBD1 (5 bases). Germline V gene lookup returns CDR1 SQVTM and CDR2 ANQGSEA. V was cut by 5 bases and J by 3 bases, with 13 bases left in between. The length of the CDR3 is 13 residues. This CDR3 reads CSVCRQGDTEAFF. The CDR3 nucleotides read TGCAGCGTTTGTCGGCAGGGTGACACTGAAGCTTTCTTT.

CDR3 protein: CASSLQKGARKTDTQYF. Written as DNA, the CDR3 is TGCGCCAGCAGCTTGCAGAAGGGGGCCAGAAAAACAGATACGCAGTATTTT. The chain links TRBV5-1 to TRBJ2-3; 7 nucleotides align to TRBD1. CDR3 length: 17 amino acids. Germline lookup yields CDR1 SGHRS and CDR2 YFSETQ. V trimming: 1 base; J trimming: 3 bases; junction bases outside the gene matches: 11.

The chain couples TRBV11-2 to TRBJ1-2; D is possibly TRBD1 (6 bases). The V gene's germline CDR1 is SGHAT and CDR2 FQNNGV. CDR3 size: 16 residues. Trimming cost V 3 bases and J 4 bases, with 18 bases left between them. CDR3: CASSFIKGDRGYGYTF. The CDR3 region has the DNA TGTGCCAGCAGCTTTATCAAGGGGGACCGGGGCTATGGCTACACCTTC. Looking up the rest from reference TRBV11-2 and TRBJ1-2 gives the full variable domain: EAGVAQSPRYKIIEKRQSVAFWCNPISGHATLYWYQQILGQGPKLLIQFQNNGVVDDSQLPKDRFSAERLKGVDSTLKIQPAKLEDSAVYLCASSFIKGDRGYGYTFGSGTRLTVV.

The chain joins TRBV18 to TRBJ1-2; D remains unclear. The V gene's germline CDR1 is KGHSH and CDR2 LQKENI. The V and J ends lost 3 bases and 6 bases respectively, with 17 bases between them. The CDR3 covers 15 residues. The CDR3 bases are TGTGCCAGCTCACCTATACAGCAATCCCCTAATGGCTACACCTTC. As protein: CASSPIQQSPNGYTF.

CDR3 bases: TGTGCCAGCAGCCCGAGGACAGCGACAGACACCATATATTTT. Translated, it gives CASSPRTATDTIYF. This chain links TRBV7-9 with TRBJ1-3; a possible D gene is TRBD1 (6 bases). Germline V CDR1 and CDR2: SEHNR, FQNEAQ (reference sequence). The CDR3 contains 14 residues. V was clipped by 5 bases and J by 8 bases, with 16 bases between them.

This clone was observed once. This chain links TRBV7-9 with TRBJ2-2, with 8 bases lining up with TRBD2. The CDR3 is made up of 15 amino acids. Germline V CDR1 and CDR2: SEHNR, FQNEAQ (reference sequence). The V gene end was trimmed by 2 bases and the J gene end by 5 bases; junction bases not matched to a gene: 4. CDR3 loop: CASSLLREGTGELFF. CDR3 in DNA: TGTGCCAGCAGCTTACTCCGGGAGGGGACCGGGGAGCTGTTTTTT.

This chain connects TRBV19 to TRBJ1-2; D not certain. Per the germline V gene, CDR1 is LNHDA and CDR2 is SQIVND (reference sequence). The V and J ends lost 4 bases and 4 bases respectively, with 16 bases between them. This CDR3 comprises 15 residues. The CDR3 region is CASSTGNPWGYGYTF. The CDR3 coding sequence is TGTGCCAGTAGTACCGGGAACCCCTGGGGCTATGGCTACACCTTC.

V is TRBV19 and J is TRBJ1-1, with D uncertain. The CDR3 runs to 14 residues. Looked up from germline, CDR1 is LNHDA and CDR2 is SQIVND (reference sequence). With 2 bases removed from V and 4 bases from J, the gap between germline ends came to 11 bases. The chain's CDR3 is CASSIIRRGTEAFF. The CDR3 coding sequence is TGTGCCAGTAGTATAATCCGGCGGGGCACTGAAGCTTTCTTT.

The chain joins TRBV7-2 to TRBJ2-3; 8 bases map to TRBD2. CDR1 SGHTA and CDR2 FQGNSA come from the germline V gene. The CDR3 has 16 residues. Trimming took 5 bases from V and 0 from J; bases not matched to a gene: 7. The CDR3 region has the DNA TGTGCCAGCAGCCGATCCTTAGCGGGGAGCACAGATACGCAGTATTTT. Residues: CASSRSLAGSTDTQYF.

The genes are TRBV6-1 and TRBJ2-5; perhaps TRBD2 as D (5 bases). The CDR3 totals 14 residues. The V gene lost 4 bases and the J gene lost 4 bases, with 13 bases spanning the gap. Germline assignment: CDR1 MNHNS and CDR2 SASEGT. CDR3 bases: TGTGCCAGCAGTGGCGGGCTGGGGTCAGAGACCCAGTACTTC. This codes for CASSGGLGSETQYF.

The chain is built from TRBV30 and TRBJ2-3; tentative D call: TRBD2 (6 bases). CDR1 is GTSNPN, CDR2 SVGIG, per germline (reference sequence). The CDR3 extends over 14 amino acids. The germline V and J ends were trimmed by 0 bases and 4 bases, with 11 bases remaining between them. In nucleotides, the CDR3 is TGTGCCTGGAGTGTGGGGGGAGGAGCAGATACGCAGTATTTT. Residues: CAWSVGGGADTQYF. Full variable domain (rest looked up from reference TRBV30 and TRBJ2-3): SQTIHQWPATLVQPVGSPLSLECTVEGTSNPNLYWYRQAAGRGLQLLFYSVGIGQISSEVPQNLSASRPQDRQFILSSKKLLLSDSGFYLCAWSVGGGADTQYFGPGTRLTVL.

By sample share, this clone is medium-sized. The chain is built from TRBV19 and TRBJ2-4; weak D call: TRBD2 (6 bases). Germline CDR1 is LNHDA and CDR2 is SQIVND (reference sequence). CDR3 size: 14 residues. Trimming pared 1 base from V and 7 bases from J, leaving 11 bases between. The CDR3 sequence: CASSIVGGANIQYF. The DNA of the CDR3 is TGTGCCAGTAGTATAGTTGGAGGGGCGAACATTCAGTACTTC.

V usage is TRBV4-3 and J usage is TRBJ2-3, with D perhaps TRBD2 (7 bases). The CDR3 contains 18 residues. The germline V gene encodes CDR1 LGHNA and CDR2 YSLEER. Trimming shortened V by 0 bases and J by 2 bases, and 18 bases separated the two germline ends. Here the CDR3 reads CASSQDLGVAGATDTQYF. Here the CDR3 DNA reads TGCGCCAGCAGCCAAGATCTTGGGGTTGCGGGGGCCACAGATACGCAGTATTTT.

The CDR3 DNA follows: TGTGCCAGCAGCTTAAGTCCACTAGCGGGAGTTCTAGATACGCAGTATTTT. Amino acid sequence: CASSLSPLAGVLDTQYF. The chain couples TRBV7-2 to TRBJ2-3; the match to TRBD2 covers 11 bases. Germline CDR1 is SGHTA and CDR2 is FQGNSA. V lost 2 bases and J lost 5; bases outside the gene matches: 9. This CDR3 is 17 amino acids long.